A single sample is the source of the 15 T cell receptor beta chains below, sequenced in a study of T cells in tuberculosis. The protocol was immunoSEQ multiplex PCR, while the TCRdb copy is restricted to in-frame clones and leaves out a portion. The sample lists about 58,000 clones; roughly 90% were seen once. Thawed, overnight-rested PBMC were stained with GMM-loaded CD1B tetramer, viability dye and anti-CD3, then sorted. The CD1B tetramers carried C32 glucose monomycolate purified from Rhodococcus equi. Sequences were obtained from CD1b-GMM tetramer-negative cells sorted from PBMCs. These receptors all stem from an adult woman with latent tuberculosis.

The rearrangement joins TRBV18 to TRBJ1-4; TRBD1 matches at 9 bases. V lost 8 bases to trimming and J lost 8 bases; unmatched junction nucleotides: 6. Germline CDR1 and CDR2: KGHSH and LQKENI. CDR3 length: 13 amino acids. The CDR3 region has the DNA TGTGCCAGCGCGGGACAGGGTAACGAAAAACTGTTTTTT. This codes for CASAGQGNEKLFF.

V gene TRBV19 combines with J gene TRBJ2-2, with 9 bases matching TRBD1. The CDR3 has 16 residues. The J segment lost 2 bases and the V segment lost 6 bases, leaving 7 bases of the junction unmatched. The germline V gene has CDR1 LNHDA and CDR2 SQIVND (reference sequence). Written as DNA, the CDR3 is TGTGCCAGTAGCAGGAGGACAGGGGTAAACACCGGGGAGCTGTTTTTT. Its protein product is CASSRRTGVNTGELFF.

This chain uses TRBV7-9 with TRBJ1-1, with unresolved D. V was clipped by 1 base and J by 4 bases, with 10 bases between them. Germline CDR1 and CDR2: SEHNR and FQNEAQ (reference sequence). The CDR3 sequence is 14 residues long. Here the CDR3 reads CASSLGGRSTEAFF. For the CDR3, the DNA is TGTGCCAGCAGCTTAGGCGGAAGGTCCACTGAAGCTTTCTTT.

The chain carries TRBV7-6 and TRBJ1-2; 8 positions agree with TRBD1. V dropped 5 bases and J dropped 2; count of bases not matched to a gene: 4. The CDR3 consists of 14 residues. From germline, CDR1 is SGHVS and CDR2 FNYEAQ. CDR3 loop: CASSPDRGNYGYTF. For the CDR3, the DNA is TGTGCCAGCAGCCCTGACAGGGGAAACTATGGCTACACCTTC.

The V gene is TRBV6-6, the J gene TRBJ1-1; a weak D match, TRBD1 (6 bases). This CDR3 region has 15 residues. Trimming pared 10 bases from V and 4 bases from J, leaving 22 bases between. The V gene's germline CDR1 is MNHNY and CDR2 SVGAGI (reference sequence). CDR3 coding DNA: TGTGCCACCTTCTTACCTAGGACAGACTCCACTGAAGCTTTCTTT. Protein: CATFLPRTDSTEAFF.

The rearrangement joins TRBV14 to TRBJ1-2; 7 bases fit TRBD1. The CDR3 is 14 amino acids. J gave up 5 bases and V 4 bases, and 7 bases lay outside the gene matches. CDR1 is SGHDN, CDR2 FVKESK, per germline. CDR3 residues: CASSPHRDSYGYTF. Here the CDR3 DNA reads TGTGCCAGCAGCCCACACCGGGACAGTTATGGCTACACCTTC.

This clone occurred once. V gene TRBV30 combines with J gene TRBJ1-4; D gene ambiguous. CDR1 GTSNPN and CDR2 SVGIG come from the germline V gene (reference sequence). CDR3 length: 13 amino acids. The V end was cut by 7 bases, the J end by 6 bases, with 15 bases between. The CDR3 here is CAYDRVNDEKLFF. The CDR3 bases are TGTGCCTACGACCGGGTGAATGATGAAAAACTGTTTTTT.

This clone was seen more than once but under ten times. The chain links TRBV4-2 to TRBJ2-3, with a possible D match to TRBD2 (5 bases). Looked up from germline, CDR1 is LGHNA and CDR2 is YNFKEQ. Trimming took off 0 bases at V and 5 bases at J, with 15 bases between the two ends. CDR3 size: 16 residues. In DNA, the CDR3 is TGTGCCAGCAGCCAAGATGCCACCACCCGGGGAGATACGCAGTATTTT. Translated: CASSQDATTRGDTQYF.

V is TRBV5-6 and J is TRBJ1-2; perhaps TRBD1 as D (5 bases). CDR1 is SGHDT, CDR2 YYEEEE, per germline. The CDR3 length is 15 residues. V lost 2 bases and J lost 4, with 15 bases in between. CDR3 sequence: CASSLGRGGSYGYTF. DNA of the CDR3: TGTGCCAGCAGCTTAGGTCGGGGGGGTAGCTATGGCTACACCTTC.

The CDR3, as DNA: TGTGCCAGCAGCGTGACCCCAAGCGGGAGGGCCCGCACCGGGGAGCTGTTTTTT. The encoded protein is CASSVTPSGRARTGELFF. The genes are TRBV9 and TRBJ2-2, with 10 bases fitting TRBD2. The CDR3 is 18 residues long. Germline CDR1 and CDR2: SGDLS and YYNGEE. The junction had 11 bases not matched to a gene; V was cut back by 2 bases and J by 4 bases.

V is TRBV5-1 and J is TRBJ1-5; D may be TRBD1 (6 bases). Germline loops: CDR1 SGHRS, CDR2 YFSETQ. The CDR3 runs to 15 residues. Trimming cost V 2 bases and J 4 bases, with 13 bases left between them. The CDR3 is CASSFRLTGNQPQHF. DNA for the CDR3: TGCGCCAGCAGCTTTCGGCTCACAGGGAATCAGCCCCAGCATTTT.

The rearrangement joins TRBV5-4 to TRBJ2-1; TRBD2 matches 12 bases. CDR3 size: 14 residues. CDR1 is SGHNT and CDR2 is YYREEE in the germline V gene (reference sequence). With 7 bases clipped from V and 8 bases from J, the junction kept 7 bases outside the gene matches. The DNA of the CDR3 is TGTGCCAGCCAGGCTCGACTAGCGGGAGATGAGCAGTTCTTC. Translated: CASQARLAGDEQFF.

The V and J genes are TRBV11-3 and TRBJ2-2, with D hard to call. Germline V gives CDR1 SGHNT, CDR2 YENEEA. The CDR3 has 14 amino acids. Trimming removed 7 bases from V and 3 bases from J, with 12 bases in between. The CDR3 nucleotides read TGTGCCAGCAAAGATAGATTGCACACCGGGGAGCTGTTTTTT. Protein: CASKDRLHTGELFF.

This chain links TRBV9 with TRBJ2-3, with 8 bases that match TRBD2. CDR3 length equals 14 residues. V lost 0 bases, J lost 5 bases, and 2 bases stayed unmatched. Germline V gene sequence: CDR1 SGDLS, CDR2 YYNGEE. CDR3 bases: TGTGCCAGCAGCGTAGAAGCGGGAGTAGATACGCAGTATTTT. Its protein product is CASSVEAGVDTQYF.

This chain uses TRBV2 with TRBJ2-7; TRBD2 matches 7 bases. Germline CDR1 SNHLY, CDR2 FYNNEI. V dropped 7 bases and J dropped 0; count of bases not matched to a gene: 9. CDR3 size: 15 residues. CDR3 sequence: CASTGAGLSSYEQYF. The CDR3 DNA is TGTGCCAGCACCGGAGCGGGGCTGAGCTCCTACGAGCAGTACTTC.